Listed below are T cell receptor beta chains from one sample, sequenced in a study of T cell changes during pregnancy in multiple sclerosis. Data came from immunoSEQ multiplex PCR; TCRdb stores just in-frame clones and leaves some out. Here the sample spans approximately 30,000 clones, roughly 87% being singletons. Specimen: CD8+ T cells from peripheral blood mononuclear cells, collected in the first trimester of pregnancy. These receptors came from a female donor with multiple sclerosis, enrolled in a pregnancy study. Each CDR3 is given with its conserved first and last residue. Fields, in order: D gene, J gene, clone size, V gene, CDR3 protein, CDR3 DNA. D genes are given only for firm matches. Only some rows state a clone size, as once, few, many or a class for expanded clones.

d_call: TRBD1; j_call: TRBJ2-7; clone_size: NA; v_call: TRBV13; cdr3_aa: CASSLGVGTGEDEQYF; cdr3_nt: TGTGCCAGCAGCTTAGGGGTGGGGACAGGGGAAGACGAGCAGTACTTC
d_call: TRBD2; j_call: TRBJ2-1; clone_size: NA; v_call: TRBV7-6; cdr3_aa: CASSLEVAGSLAGGTVNEQFF; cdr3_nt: TGTGCCAGCAGCTTAGAAGTTGCAGGGAGTCTAGCGGGGGGAACTGTCAATGAGCAGTTCTTC
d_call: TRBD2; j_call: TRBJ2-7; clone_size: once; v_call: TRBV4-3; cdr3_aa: CASSQDAGGREQYF; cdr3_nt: TGCGCCAGCAGCCAAGATGCGGGGGGGCGTGAGCAGTACTTC
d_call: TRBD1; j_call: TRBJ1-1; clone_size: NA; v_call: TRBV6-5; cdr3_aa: CASSFRTGNTEAFF; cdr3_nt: TGTGCCAGCAGTTTCCGGACAGGGAACACTGAAGCTTTCTTT
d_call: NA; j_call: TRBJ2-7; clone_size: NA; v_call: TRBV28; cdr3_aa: CASSLVGGSSYEQYF; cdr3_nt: TGTGCCAGCAGTTTGGTGGGCGGGTCCTCCTACGAGCAGTACTTC
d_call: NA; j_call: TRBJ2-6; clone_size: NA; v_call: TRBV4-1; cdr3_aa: CASSQDSSSGANVLTF; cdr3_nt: TGCGCCAGCAGCCAAGATTCCTCCTCTGGGGCCAACGTCCTGACTTTC
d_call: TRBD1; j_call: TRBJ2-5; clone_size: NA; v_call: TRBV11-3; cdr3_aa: CASSWRKGQGQETQYF; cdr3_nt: TGTGCCAGCAGCTGGCGGAAGGGACAGGGCCAAGAGACCCAGTACTTC
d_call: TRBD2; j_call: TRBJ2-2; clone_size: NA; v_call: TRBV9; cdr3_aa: CASSGVAGGNTGELFF; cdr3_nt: TGTGCCAGCAGCGGTGTAGCGGGAGGGAACACCGGGGAGCTGTTTTTT
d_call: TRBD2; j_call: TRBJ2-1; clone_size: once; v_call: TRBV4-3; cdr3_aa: CASSQGLAGGPVDEQFF; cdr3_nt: TGCGCCAGCAGCCAAGGGTTAGCGGGGGGGCCAGTCGATGAGCAGTTCTTC
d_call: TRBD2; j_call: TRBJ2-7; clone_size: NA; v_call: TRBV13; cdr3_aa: CASSPQPGLAGLGEQYF; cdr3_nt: TGTGCCAGCAGCCCCCAACCCGGACTAGCGGGCCTTGGCGAGCAGTACTTC
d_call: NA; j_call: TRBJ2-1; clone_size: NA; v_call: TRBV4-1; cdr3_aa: CASSQEDSQGNEQFF; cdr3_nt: TGCGCCAGCAGCCAAGAAGATTCACAGGGCAATGAGCAGTTCTTC
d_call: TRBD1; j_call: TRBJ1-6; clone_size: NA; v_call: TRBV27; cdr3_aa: CASSPGDRGDSSPLHF; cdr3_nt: TGTGCCAGCAGCCCGGGGGACAGGGGGGACAGTTCACCCCTCCACTTT
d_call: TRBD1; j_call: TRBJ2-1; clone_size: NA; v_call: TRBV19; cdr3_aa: CASSTPRGPSYNEQFF; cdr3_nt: TGTGCCAGTAGTACCCCCAGGGGGCCATCCTACAATGAGCAGTTCTTC
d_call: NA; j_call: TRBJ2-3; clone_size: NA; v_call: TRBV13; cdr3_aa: CASSLGGNTDTQYF; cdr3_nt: TGTGCCAGCAGCTTAGGCGGGAACACAGATACGCAGTATTTT
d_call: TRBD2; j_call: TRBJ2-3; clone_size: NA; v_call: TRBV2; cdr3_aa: CASRGTSGGADTQYF; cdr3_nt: TGTGCCAGCAGGGGGACTAGCGGGGGGGCGGATACGCAGTATTTT
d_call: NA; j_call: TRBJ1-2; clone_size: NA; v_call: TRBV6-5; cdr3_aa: CASSYDRFNYGYTF; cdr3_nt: TGTGCCAGCAGTTACGACAGGTTTAACTATGGCTACACCTTC
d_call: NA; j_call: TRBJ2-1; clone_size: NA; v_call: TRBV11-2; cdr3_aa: CASSLYTSLYNEQFF; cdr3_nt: TGTGCCAGCAGCTTATATACTAGTCTCTACAATGAGCAGTTCTTC
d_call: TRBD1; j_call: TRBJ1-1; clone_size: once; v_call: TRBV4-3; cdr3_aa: CASSQGYRGGTEAFF; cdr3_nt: TGCGCCAGCAGCCAAGGGTACAGGGGAGGCACTGAAGCTTTCTTT
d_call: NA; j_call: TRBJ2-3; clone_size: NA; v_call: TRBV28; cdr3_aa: CASSQRQGTDTQYF; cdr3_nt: TGTGCCAGCAGTCAAAGACAGGGCACAGATACGCAGTATTTT
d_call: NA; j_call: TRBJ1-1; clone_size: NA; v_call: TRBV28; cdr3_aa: CASSSFRDTEAFF; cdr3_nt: TGTGCCAGCAGTTCCTTTCGAGACACTGAAGCTTTCTTT
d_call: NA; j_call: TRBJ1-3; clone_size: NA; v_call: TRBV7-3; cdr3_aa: CASSPGTTGNTIYF; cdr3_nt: TGTGCCAGCAGCCCCGGGACAACGGGAAACACCATATATTTT
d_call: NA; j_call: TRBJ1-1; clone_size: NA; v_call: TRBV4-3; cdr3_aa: CASSQAQGITEAFF; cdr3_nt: TGCGCCAGCAGCCAAGCTCAGGGTATCACTGAAGCTTTCTTT
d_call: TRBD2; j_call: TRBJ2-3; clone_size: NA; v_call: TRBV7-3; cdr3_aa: CASSLGTSGYRDTQYF; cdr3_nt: TGTGCCAGCAGCTTAGGGACTAGCGGGTACAGAGATACGCAGTATTTT
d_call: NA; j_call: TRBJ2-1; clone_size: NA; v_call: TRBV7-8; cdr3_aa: CASSLGGPPNEQFF; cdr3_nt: TGTGCCAGCAGCTTGGGGGGGCCGCCCAATGAGCAGTTCTTC
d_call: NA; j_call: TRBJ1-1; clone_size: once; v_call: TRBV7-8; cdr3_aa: CASSFTTRGSEAFF; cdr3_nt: TGTGCCAGCAGCTTTACTACGCGGGGGTCTGAAGCTTTCTTT
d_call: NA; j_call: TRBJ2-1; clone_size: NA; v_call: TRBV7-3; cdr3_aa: CASSLGGEGNEQFF; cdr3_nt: TGTGCCAGCAGCTTAGGAGGAGAAGGTAATGAGCAGTTCTTC
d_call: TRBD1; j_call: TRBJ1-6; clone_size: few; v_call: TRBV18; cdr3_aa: CASSQERTGVWSPLHF; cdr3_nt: TGTGCCAGCTCCCAAGAAAGGACAGGGGTTTGGTCACCCCTCCACTTT